Below are 24 T cell receptor beta chains sequenced from a single sample in a study of tumor-infiltrating lymphocytes in primary liver carcinoma. A constant-region primer served to make TCR beta cDNA from about 0.45 ug total RNA. Sequencing libraries for TCR beta derived from three nested multiplex PCR rounds that used slightly modified ARM-PCR. TRBV1-TRBV30 forward and Cbeta reverse primers drove the first two approximately 10-cycle rounds. MiXCR was run by TCRdb on the multiplex PCR reads, yielding one entry per CDR3 protein. The sample yields 300,000 to 400,000 distinct CDR3 sequences, almost 65% seen once. The authors took blood RNA from unsorted whole blood and also extracted germline DNA. The source material was peripheral blood. The source is a middle-aged man with primary liver carcinoma and hepatitis B virus infection.

This clonotype was counted ten times or more. The CDR3 bases are TGTGCCAGCAGCTTTCCAGAGGGACAGCTGGAGACCCAGTACTTC. It encodes CASSFPEGQLETQYF. V usage is TRBV5-6 and J usage is TRBJ2-5, with 7 bases aligning to TRBD1. Germline values: CDR1 SGHDT, CDR2 YYEEEE. Trimming removed 2 bases from V and 5 bases from J; junction bases left unmatched: 9. The length of the CDR3 is 15 residues.

The chain uses TRBV11-2 and TRBJ2-7; 7 bases are shared with TRBD1. Per germline, CDR1 SGHAT and CDR2 FQNNGV. V was pared by 8 bases and J by 1 base, with 11 bases of the junction left unmatched. The CDR3 contains 15 residues. The CDR3 protein is CASVLNPGQSYEQYF. DNA for the CDR3: TGTGCCAGCGTCCTAAACCCGGGACAGTCCTACGAGCAGTACTTC.

This clonotype showed up many times. The chain is built from TRBV6-1 and TRBJ2-3; 9 nucleotides agree with TRBD1. CDR1 and CDR2 (germline): MNHNS, SASEGT. The CDR3 loop spans 17 amino acids. V shed 3 bases, J shed 6 bases, and the junction held 13 bases outside the gene matches. DNA of the CDR3: TGTGCCAGCAGTGAGTCTCCGGGACAGGGTGCAGGGGATACGCAGTATTTT. Its translation: CASSESPGQGAGDTQYF.

The rearrangement links TRBV12-3 or TRBV12-4 to TRBJ2-5; 7 bases fit TRBD2. This CDR3 is built from 16 residues. V shed 5 bases and J 5 bases; nucleotides not matched to a gene: 14. As DNA, the CDR3 is TGTGCCAGCAGTCGGGGGGTGGTGTGGCCCTCGGAGACCCAGTACTTC. Encoded protein: CASSRGVVWPSETQYF.

As regards this clonotype: The junction shows a germline mismatch at one end, possibly a read error. The CDR3 sequence: CASTPLAGASEQFF. CDR3 nucleotides: TGTGCCAGCACCCCACTAGCGGGAGCGAGTGAGCAATTCTTC. The J gene is TRBJ2-1, the V gene TRBV12-3 or TRBV12-4; TRBD2 matches at 11 bases. CDR3 length equals 14 residues.

Of note for this clonotype: A junction end diverges from the germline sequence, so it may reflect a read error. This rearrangement joins TRBV11-2 to TRBJ2-2, with D tentatively TRBD1 (7 bases). The CDR3 covers 16 residues. Germline CDR1 SGHAT, CDR2 FQNNGV. The CDR3: CASSIEGGTDTGELFF. As DNA, the CDR3 is TGTGCCAGCAGCATAGAGGGCGGGACAGACACAGGGGAGCTGTTTTTT.

This clonotype came up many times. The rearrangement uses TRBV5-4 and TRBJ2-5, with D perhaps TRBD2 (7 bases). V was shortened by 4 bases and J by 3 bases, with 13 bases between the two germline ends. The CDR3 covers 14 residues. CDR1 is SGHNT, CDR2 YYREEE, per germline (reference sequence). CDR3 nucleotides: TGTGCCAGCAGCGGCGGGGGCGGGGAAGAGACCCAGTACTTC. Translating gives CASSGGGGEETQYF.

This rearrangement joins TRBV6-1 to TRBJ1-2, with TRBD1 matching 8 bases. From germline, CDR1 is MNHNS and CDR2 SASEGT. The length of the CDR3 is 15 residues. Unmatched junction bases numbered 8, after V lost 3 bases and J lost 5 bases. The CDR3 nucleotides are TGTGCCAGCAGTGAGTCGACAGGGGAGTTGTATGGCTACACCTTC. Translated: CASSESTGELYGYTF.

Concerning this clonotype: Being one base from a much bigger clone, this may be a read error. The conserved phenylalanine or tryptophan is not found at the CDR3 terminus, so this likely reflects a read error. The chain combines TRBV29-1 with TRBJ2-1; 10 bases line up with TRBD2. V lost 7 bases to trimming and J lost 5 bases; unmatched junction nucleotides: 11. The CDR3 is 15 residues long. Germline CDR1 is SQVTM and CDR2 is ANQGSEA. The CDR3 nucleotides read TGCAGCGCCTCAATACTAGCGGGGATCAACAATGAGCAGTTCTAC. Protein product: CSASILAGINNEQFY.

This clonotype was detected a few times. A read error is likely, as this CDR3 ends without the conserved phenylalanine or tryptophan. V and J are TRBV12-3 or TRBV12-4 and TRBJ1-1; TRBD1 agrees at 10 bases. The ends lost 5 bases at V and 2 bases at J; junction bases unmatched: 8. The CDR3 has 16 amino acids. The CDR3: CASSTAGTGANTEAFL. DNA for the CDR3: TGTGCCAGCAGTACTGCCGGGACAGGGGCAAACACTGAAGCTTTCCTT.

With respect to this clonotype: The conserved phenylalanine or tryptophan is not found at the CDR3 terminus, so this likely reflects a read error. The V gene is TRBV10-3, the J gene TRBJ2-1; 9 bases are a match to TRBD2. V was pared by 4 bases and J by 7 bases, with 14 bases of the junction left unmatched. The CDR3 has 17 residues. The germline V gene encodes CDR1 ENHRY and CDR2 SYGVKD. As DNA, the CDR3 is TGTGCCATCAGTGTACGTTCATCGGCTAGCGGGACGAATGAGCAGTTCTTA. This codes for CAISVRSSASGTNEQFL.

Notes on this clonotype: One end of the junction fails to match germline, which may point to a read error. The chain links TRBV29-1 to TRBJ1-2; D is undetermined. The CDR3 is 12 residues long. The V gene's germline CDR1 is SQVTM and CDR2 ANQGSEA. CDR3 DNA: TGCGGCGTTGAAGTAGCTAGTCGGTGCTACACCTTC. The encoded protein is CGVEVASRCYTF.

This clonotype showed up many times. In DNA form, the CDR3 reads TGTGCCAGCAGCTTGGAAACGGGAGGGCCAGGGGAGACCCAGTACTTC. Translation: CASSLETGGPGETQYF. The chain joins TRBV5-6 to TRBJ2-5; 8 nucleotides agree with TRBD2. CDR3 length: 16 amino acids. The germline gives CDR1 SGHDT, CDR2 YYEEEE. Trimming took 0 bases from V and 5 from J; bases not matched to a gene: 9.

V is TRBV4-2 and J is TRBJ2-2; D not resolved. This CDR3 comprises 19 residues. The germline gives CDR1 LGHNA, CDR2 YNFKEQ. In DNA, the CDR3 is TGTACCATCAGCCAAGATCATCACTACCCCCCGGAGAACACCGGGGAGCTGTTTTTT. This codes for CTISQDHHYPPENTGELFF.

This clonotype turned up a few times. V and J are TRBV6-5 and TRBJ2-1, with 7 bases that match TRBD2. V trimming: 1 base; J trimming: 6 bases; junction bases outside the gene matches: 6. Germline V CDR1 and CDR2: MNHEY, SVGAGI. The CDR3 covers 15 residues. The CDR3 is CASSYWAGVVNEQFF. The CDR3 region has the DNA TGTGCCAGCAGTTACTGGGCGGGAGTTGTCAATGAGCAGTTCTTC.

This clonotype has only one observation. A read error may explain this, as a much larger clone is one base away. J is TRBJ1-5 and V is TRBV30, with D possibly being TRBD1 (5 bases). The V and J ends lost 0 bases and 5 bases respectively, with 8 bases between them. The CDR3 covers 13 residues. Germline-derived CDR1 and CDR2 are GTSNPN and SVGIG (reference sequence). The CDR3 bases are TGTGCCTGGAGTGTACGGGGACATCAGCCCCAGCATTTT. It codes for CAWSVRGHQPQHF.

This clonotype was seen once. Its ends do not fully match the called genes, so a read error is possible. The chain recombines TRBV29-1 with TRBJ2-7, with D perhaps given as TRBD1 or TRBD2 (6 bases each). This CDR3 contains 13 residues. Germline V gene data show CDR1 as SQVTM and CDR2 as ANQGSEA. The CDR3 protein is CSMGGEGLWEQYF. In DNA, the CDR3 is TGTAGCATGGGGGGCGAGGGCCTGTGGGAGCAGTACTTC.

This chain uses TRBV11-2 with TRBJ2-3, with D hard to call. Germline V lookup: CDR1 SGHAT, CDR2 FQNNGV. The germline V and J ends were trimmed by 2 bases and 11 bases, with 20 bases remaining between them. This CDR3 contains 15 residues. CDR3 nucleotide sequence: TGTGCCAGCAGCTTAAACCCGGTCAGCACAGTTATGCAGTATTTT. It is translated as CASSLNPVSTVMQYF. Full variable domain (outside the CDR3, taken from reference TRBV11-2 and TRBJ2-3): EAGVAQSPRYKIIEKRQSVAFWCNPISGHATLYWYQQILGQGPKLLIQFQNNGVVDDSQLPKDRFSAERLKGVDSTLKIQPAKLEDSAVYLCASSLNPVSTVMQYFGPGTRLTVL.

To note about this clonotype: The CDR3 carries no conserved terminal phenylalanine or tryptophan, so it likely arises from a read error. V and J are TRBV10-2 and TRBJ2-3; D remains ambiguous. Trimming left V 6 bases short and J 3 bases short, with 19 bases between. CDR1 is WSHSY and CDR2 is SAAADI in the germline V gene. The CDR3 spans 16 residues. CDR3 bases: TGCGCCAGCAGCATGGCCGCAATATCTAGTACAGATACGCAGTATCTT. It specifies CASSMAAISSTDTQYL.

This clonotype was seen once. A much larger clone lies one base from this, so it may be a read error. The CDR3 nucleotides read TGTGCCAGCAACCCGTGTCTAGGGAGCTCCTACGAGCAGTACTTC. This codes for CASNPCLGSSYEQYF. The rearrangement links TRBV6-5 to TRBJ2-7; tentatively, D is TRBD2 (5 bases). The CDR3 extends over 15 amino acids. The germline V gene encodes CDR1 MNHEY and CDR2 SVGAGI. Between the trimmed V and J ends, which lost 7 bases and 0 bases, there was a span of 16 bases.

This clonotype occurred a few times. The chain joins TRBV5-1 to TRBJ2-7; TRBD2 is a possible D gene (6 bases). The CDR3 consists of 15 residues. The V end was cut by 3 bases, the J end by 2 bases, with 15 bases between. CDR1 and CDR2 from the germline V gene are SGHRS and YFSETQ. CDR3 sequence (DNA): TGCGCCAGCAGCTCCCGGGAGACCGGTACCTACGAGCAGTACTTC. Translated, it gives CASSSRETGTYEQYF. The complete variable domain, with remaining parts taken from reference TRBV5-1 and TRBJ2-7, reads KAGVTQTPRYLIKTRGQQVTLSCSPISGHRSVSWYQQTPGQGLQFLFEYFSETQRNKGNFPGRFSGRQFSNSRSEMNVSTLELGDSALYLCASSSRETGTYEQYFGPGTRLTVT.

As regards this clonotype: A much larger clonotype is one base distant, so this may be a read error. The chain employs TRBV6-5 and TRBJ2-1, with 7 positions matching TRBD1. CDR3 length: 15 residues. Trimming cost V 6 bases and J 1 base; bases outside gene matches: 6. Germline CDR1 reads MNHEY; CDR2 reads SVGAGI. Written as DNA, the CDR3 is TGTGCCAGCAGGCCGGGACAGAGATCCTACAATGAGCAGTTCTTC. Its protein product is CASRPGQRSYNEQFF.

In nucleotides, the CDR3 is TGTGCCAGCAGCGTCGGGACTAGTGGGAATAGGGATGAGCAGTTCTTC. Translating gives CASSVGTSGNRDEQFF. This sequence joins TRBV11-2 and TRBJ2-1; the match to TRBD2 covers 8 bases. With 5 bases clipped from V and 8 bases from J, the junction kept 14 bases outside the gene matches. Germline CDR1 and CDR2: SGHAT and FQNNGV. This CDR3 spans 16 amino acids.

On this clonotype: The CDR3 end shows no conserved phenylalanine or tryptophan, and so a read error is likely. CDR3 loop: CASSLNRGTGVNKQFS. The CDR3 DNA follows: TGTGCCAGCAGCCTAAATAGAGGGACAGGGGTCAATAAGCAGTTCTCC. The chain has TRBV11-3 and TRBJ2-1, with 10 bases fitting TRBD1. The CDR3 has 16 amino acids. The germline gives CDR1 SGHNT, CDR2 YENEEA.